These T cell receptor beta chains were read from a single sample in a study of OX40 agonist ivuxolimab in advanced cancers. Sequenced by immunoSEQ multiplex PCR; TCRdb stores in-frame clones only, minus some. The table has about 55,000 clones, 80% seen once. The specimen comprised CD4+ or CD8+ T cells sorted from blood, sampled in a trial of the OX40 agonist ivuxolimab. The receptors shown here come from an adult with an advanced solid tumor such as melanoma, head and neck, liver or kidney cancer. The CDR3 runs from the conserved cysteine through the conserved F or W. Fields, in order: V gene, J gene, D gene, clone size, CDR3 length, CDR3 protein, CDR3 DNA. A D gene is named only where the DNA matches it firmly. The size entry is marked missing in some rows and otherwise reads once, few, many or a size class.

TRBV11-2	TRBJ1-6	NA	NA	14	CASRPGRRNSPLHF	TGTGCCAGCCGACCCGGGAGAAGGAATTCACCCCTCCACTTT
TRBV18	TRBJ1-6	NA	NA	17	CASSPPQASRIYSPLHF	TGTGCCAGCTCACCACCCCAGGCCTCGCGGATTTATTCACCCCTCCACTTT
TRBV5-4	TRBJ2-5	TRBD2	NA	14	CASSLGTSQETQYF	TGTGCCAGCAGCTTGGGGACTAGTCAAGAGACCCAGTACTTC
TRBV19	TRBJ1-3	NA	NA	16	CASSTNQGRAGNTIYF	TGTGCCAGTAGTACGAACCAAGGGCGTGCTGGAAACACCATATATTTT
TRBV7-8	TRBJ1-4	TRBD1	NA	15	CASSLTGTANEKLFF	TGTGCCAGCAGCTTAACCGGGACAGCTAATGAAAAACTGTTTTTT
TRBV4-1	TRBJ2-7	NA	NA	14	CASSQDHTTHEQYF	TGCGCCAGCAGCCAAGATCATACTACGCACGAGCAGTACTTC
TRBV7-9	TRBJ1-1	NA	NA	15	CASSFYGDRNTEAFF	TGTGCCAGCAGCTTTTATGGGGATAGGAACACTGAAGCTTTCTTT
TRBV27	TRBJ2-7	NA	NA	15	CASRASSLSSYEQYF	TGTGCCAGCAGGGCCTCTAGTCTCAGCTCCTACGAGCAGTACTTC
TRBV6-1	TRBJ1-2	NA	NA	12	CASSRASYGYTF	TGTGCCAGCAGTCGGGCGAGCTATGGCTACACCTTC
TRBV27	TRBJ2-7	NA	NA	15	CASSLSRLTHYEQYF	TGTGCCAGCAGTTTATCGAGGCTCACACATTACGAGCAGTACTTC
TRBV2	TRBJ2-7	NA	few	11	CASSVQYEQYF	TGTGCCAGCAGTGTCCAATACGAGCAGTACTTC
TRBV19	TRBJ1-4	NA	medium-sized	14	CASSIVVPDPAKFF	TGTGCCAGTAGTATAGTCGTCCCTGACCCCGCGAAGTTTTTT
TRBV21-1	TRBJ2-1	NA	NA	12	CASKFSRDEQFF	TGTGCCAGCAAGTTCTCAAGGGATGAGCAGTTCTTC
TRBV7-9	TRBJ1-6	NA	NA	15	CASSPTSGYNSPLHF	TGTGCCAGCAGCCCGACGTCGGGTTACAATTCACCCCTCCACTTT
TRBV29-1	TRBJ2-1	TRBD2	NA	13	CSVEESGGDRRFF	TGCAGCGTTGAAGAAAGCGGGGGGGACCGTCGGTTCTTC
TRBV30	TRBJ2-1	NA	NA	15	CAWSRGRVGYNEQFF	TGTGCCTGGTCCCGGGGCAGGGTGGGCTACAATGAGCAGTTCTTC
TRBV5-4	TRBJ2-5	TRBD1	NA	14	CASSLPQGMKTQYF	TGTGCCAGCAGCTTGCCACAGGGGATGAAGACCCAGTACTTC
TRBV7-9	TRBJ2-3	TRBD2	NA	16	CASSSQRGGVTDTQYF	TGTGCCAGCAGCTCCCAGCGGGGGGGAGTCACAGATACGCAGTATTTT
TRBV29-1	TRBJ2-7	NA	NA	13	CSVAETAPYEQYF	TGCAGCGTTGCCGAGACAGCACCCTACGAGCAGTACTTC
TRBV9	TRBJ2-7	TRBD1	medium-sized	16	CASSAAADRGDYEQYF	TGTGCCAGCAGCGCCGCCGCAGACAGGGGGGACTACGAGCAGTACTTC
TRBV27	TRBJ2-7	NA	NA	15	CASSLSGQPSYEQYF	TGTGCCAGCAGTTTAAGCGGGCAGCCCTCCTACGAGCAGTACTTC
TRBV6-5	TRBJ1-1	TRBD1	NA	12	CASNRGNTEAFF	TGTGCCAGCAACAGGGGGAACACTGAAGCTTTCTTT
TRBV5-4	TRBJ2-3	NA	few	15	CASSLGRPSTDTQYF	TGTGCCAGCAGCTTGGGCAGGCCGTCCACAGATACGCAGTATTTT
TRBV18	TRBJ2-5	TRBD2	NA	13	CASSPGLEETQYF	TGTGCCAGCTCACCTGGACTAGAAGAGACCCAGTACTTC
TRBV28	TRBJ1-3	NA	NA	14	CASSLFPSGNTIYF	TGTGCCAGCAGTTTATTCCCCTCTGGAAACACCATATATTTT
TRBV4-2	TRBJ2-3	TRBD2	NA	19	CASSQVSPVAGDGADTQYF	TGTGCCAGCAGCCAAGTCTCCCCAGTAGCGGGAGACGGCGCAGATACGCAGTATTTT
TRBV29-1	TRBJ1-1	NA	NA	15	CSAKRESVVNTEAFF	TGCAGCGCCAAGCGTGAAAGTGTGGTGAACACTGAAGCTTTCTTT
TRBV7-9	TRBJ2-5	NA	NA	15	CASSLAGGYQETQYF	TGTGCCAGCAGCTTGGCCGGGGGATACCAAGAGACCCAGTACTTC
TRBV6-4	TRBJ2-1	TRBD2	NA	14	CASRRSGGDNEQFF	TGTGCCAGCAGGAGGAGCGGGGGAGACAATGAGCAGTTCTTC
TRBV5-1	TRBJ2-1	TRBD2	NA	17	CASSLGRLAAVLEEQFF	TGCGCCAGCAGCTTGGGACGGCTAGCGGCCGTACTAGAGGAGCAGTTCTTC
TRBV7-2	TRBJ2-2	NA	NA	12	CASSLVNGELFF	TGTGCCAGCAGCTTAGTGAACGGGGAGCTGTTTTTT
TRBV2	TRBJ2-3	TRBD1	NA	11	CASSGRDRVLF	TGTGCCAGCAGTGGTAGGGACAGGGTCCTTTTT
TRBV2	TRBJ2-3	NA	NA	11	CASSSADTQYF	TGTGCCAGCAGTTCCGCAGATACGCAGTATTTT
TRBV19	TRBJ2-7	NA	few	14	CASRMEGSSYEQYF	TGTGCCAGTAGAATGGAGGGTAGCTCCTACGAGCAGTACTTC
TRBV5-5	TRBJ2-7	TRBD2	NA	16	CASSRGLAGGLYEQYF	TGTGCCAGCAGCCGGGGACTAGCGGGAGGGCTGTACGAGCAGTACTTC